This T cell receptor (beta chain) was captured by sequencing in a study of identical twins. The CDR3 contains 14 residues. The V end lost 10 bases, the J end lost 1 base, and 14 bases lay between the germline ends. Germline assignment: CDR1 MNHNS and CDR2 SASEGT. A template switching step contributed a universal primer site, while unique molecular identifiers were present in the cDNA. TCRdb re-called the 5' RACE reads through MiXCR, storing one row per CDR3 protein. Of about 520,000 distinct CDR3 sequences listed, about 20% are singletons. Comment on this clonotype: The target antigen is unknown.

Study results and caveats: Findings depended on cross-sectional statistics rather than tracking the same donors.

Another study also made use of these data, one on T cells expressing NK-cell markers. As that report states: HCMV seropositivity marked most of the eight sequenced donors; one was seronegative. Whether expanded NKG2C+ T cell clones recognized HCMV stayed uncertain.

The chain joins TRBV6-1 to TRBJ1-3; D is possibly TRBD1 (6 bases). The sequence derives from a woman younger than 30 in good health. Sequences were obtained from CD4+ T cells sorted from blood. The CDR3 DNA reads as TGTGCCACAAGGGACACTTATTCTGGAAACACCATATATTTT. This codes for CATRDTYSGNTIYF.